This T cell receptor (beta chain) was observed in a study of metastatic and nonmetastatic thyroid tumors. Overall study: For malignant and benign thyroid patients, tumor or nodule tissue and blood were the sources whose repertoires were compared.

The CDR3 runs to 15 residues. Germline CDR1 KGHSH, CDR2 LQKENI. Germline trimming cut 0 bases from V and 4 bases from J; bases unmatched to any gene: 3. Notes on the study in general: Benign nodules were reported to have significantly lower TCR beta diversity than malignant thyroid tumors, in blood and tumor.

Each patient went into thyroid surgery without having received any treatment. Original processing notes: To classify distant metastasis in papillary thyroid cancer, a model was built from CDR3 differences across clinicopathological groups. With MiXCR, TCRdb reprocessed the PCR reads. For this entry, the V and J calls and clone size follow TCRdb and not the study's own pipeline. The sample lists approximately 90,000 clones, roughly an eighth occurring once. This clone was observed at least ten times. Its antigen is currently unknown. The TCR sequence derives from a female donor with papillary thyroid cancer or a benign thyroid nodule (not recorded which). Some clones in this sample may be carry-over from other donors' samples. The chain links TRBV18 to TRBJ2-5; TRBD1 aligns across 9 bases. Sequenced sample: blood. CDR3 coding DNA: TGTGCCAGCTCACCACCGGACAGGGGACGAGAGACCCAGTACTTC. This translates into CASSPPDRGRETQYF.